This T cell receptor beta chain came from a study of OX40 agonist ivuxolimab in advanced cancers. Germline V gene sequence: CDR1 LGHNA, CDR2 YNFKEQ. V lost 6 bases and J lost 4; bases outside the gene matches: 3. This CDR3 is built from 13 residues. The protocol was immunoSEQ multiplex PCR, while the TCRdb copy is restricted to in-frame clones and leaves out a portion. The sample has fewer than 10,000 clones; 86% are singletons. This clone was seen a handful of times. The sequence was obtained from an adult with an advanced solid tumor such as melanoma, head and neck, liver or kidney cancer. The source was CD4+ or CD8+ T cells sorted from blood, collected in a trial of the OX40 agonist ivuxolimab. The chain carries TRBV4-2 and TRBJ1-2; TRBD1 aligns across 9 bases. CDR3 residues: CASSSDRGYGYTF. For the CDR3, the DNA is TGTGCCAGCAGTTCGGACAGGGGCTATGGCTACACCTTC.